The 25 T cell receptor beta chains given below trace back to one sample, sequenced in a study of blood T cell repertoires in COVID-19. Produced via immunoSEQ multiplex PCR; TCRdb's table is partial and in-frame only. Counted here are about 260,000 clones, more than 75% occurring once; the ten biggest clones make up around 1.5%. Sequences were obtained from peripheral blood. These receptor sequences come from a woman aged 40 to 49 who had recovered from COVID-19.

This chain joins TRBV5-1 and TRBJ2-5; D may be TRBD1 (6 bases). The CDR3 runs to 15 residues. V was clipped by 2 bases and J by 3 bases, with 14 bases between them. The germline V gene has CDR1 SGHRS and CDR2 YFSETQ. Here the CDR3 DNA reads TGCGCCAGCAGCTTTAACCCGGGACAAGAAGAGACCCAGTACTTC. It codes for CASSFNPGQEETQYF.

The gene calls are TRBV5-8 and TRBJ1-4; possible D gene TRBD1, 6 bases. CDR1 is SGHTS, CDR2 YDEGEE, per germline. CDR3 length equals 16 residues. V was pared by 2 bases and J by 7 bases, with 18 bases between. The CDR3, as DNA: TGTGCCAGCAGCTTTCACGTGGGGGGGGCGTCTGAAAAACTGTTTTTT. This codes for CASSFHVGGASEKLFF.

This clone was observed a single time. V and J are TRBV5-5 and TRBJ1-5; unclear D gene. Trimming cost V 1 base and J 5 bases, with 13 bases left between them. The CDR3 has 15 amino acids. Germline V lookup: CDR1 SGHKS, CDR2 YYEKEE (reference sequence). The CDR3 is CASSLSAGFDQPQHF. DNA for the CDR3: TGTGCCAGCAGCTTGTCGGCGGGATTCGATCAGCCCCAGCATTTT.

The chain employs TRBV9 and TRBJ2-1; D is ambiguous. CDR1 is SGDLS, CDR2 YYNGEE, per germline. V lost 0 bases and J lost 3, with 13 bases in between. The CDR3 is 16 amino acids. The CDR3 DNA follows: TGTGCCAGCAGCGTAGAAGGATTCCTAGGCTACAATGAGCAGTTCTTC. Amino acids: CASSVEGFLGYNEQFF.

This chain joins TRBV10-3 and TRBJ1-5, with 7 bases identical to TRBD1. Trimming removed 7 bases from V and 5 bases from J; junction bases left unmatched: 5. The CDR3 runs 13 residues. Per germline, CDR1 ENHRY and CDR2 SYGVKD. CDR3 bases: TGTGCCATCACCCCAGGGACAGATCAGCCCCAGCATTTT. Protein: CAITPGTDQPQHF.

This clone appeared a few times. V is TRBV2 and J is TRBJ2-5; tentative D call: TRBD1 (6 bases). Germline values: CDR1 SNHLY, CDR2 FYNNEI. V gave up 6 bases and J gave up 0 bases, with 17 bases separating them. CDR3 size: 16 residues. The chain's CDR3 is CASRSGRDRYQETQYF. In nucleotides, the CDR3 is TGTGCCAGCAGGTCCGGCCGAGACAGGTACCAAGAGACCCAGTACTTC.

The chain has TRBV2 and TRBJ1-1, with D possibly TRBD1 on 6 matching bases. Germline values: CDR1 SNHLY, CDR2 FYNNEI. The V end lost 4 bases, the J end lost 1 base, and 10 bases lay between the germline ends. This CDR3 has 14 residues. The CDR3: CASSVGDTNTEAFF. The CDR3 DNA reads TGTGCCAGCAGTGTCGGGGACACGAACACTGAAGCTTTCTTT.

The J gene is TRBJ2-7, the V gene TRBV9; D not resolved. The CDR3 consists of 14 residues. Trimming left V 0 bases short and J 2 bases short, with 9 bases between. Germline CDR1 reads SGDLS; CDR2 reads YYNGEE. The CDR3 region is CASSVGAAPYEQYF. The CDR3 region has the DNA TGTGCCAGCAGCGTAGGTGCGGCTCCCTACGAGCAGTACTTC.

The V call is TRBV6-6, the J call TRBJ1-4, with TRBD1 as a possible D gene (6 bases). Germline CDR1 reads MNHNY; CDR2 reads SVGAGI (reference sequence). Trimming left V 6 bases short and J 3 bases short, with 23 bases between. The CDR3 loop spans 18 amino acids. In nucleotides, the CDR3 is TGTGCCAGCAGGCGAAGGGCCGTAACAGGGCGCGCTAATGAAAAACTGTTTTTT. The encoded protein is CASRRRAVTGRANEKLFF.

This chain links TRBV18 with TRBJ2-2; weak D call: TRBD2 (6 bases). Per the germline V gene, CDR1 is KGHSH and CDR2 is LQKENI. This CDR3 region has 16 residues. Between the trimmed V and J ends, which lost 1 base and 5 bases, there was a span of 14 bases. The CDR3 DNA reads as TGTGCCAGCTCACCACTGACGGGGGAAAGAACCGGGGAGCTGTTTTTT. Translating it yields CASSPLTGERTGELFF.

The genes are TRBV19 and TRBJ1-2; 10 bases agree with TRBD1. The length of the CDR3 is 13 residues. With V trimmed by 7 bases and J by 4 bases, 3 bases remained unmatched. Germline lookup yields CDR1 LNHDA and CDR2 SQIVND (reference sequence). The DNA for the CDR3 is TGTGCCAGTATCGACAGGGGGCTCTATGGCTACACCTTC. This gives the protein CASIDRGLYGYTF.

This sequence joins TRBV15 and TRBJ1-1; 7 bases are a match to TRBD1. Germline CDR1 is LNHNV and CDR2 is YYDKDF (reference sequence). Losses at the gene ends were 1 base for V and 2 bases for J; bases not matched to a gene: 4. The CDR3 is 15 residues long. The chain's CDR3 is CATSRGAGGNTEAFF. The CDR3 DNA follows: TGTGCCACCAGCAGAGGGGCAGGGGGAAACACTGAAGCTTTCTTT.

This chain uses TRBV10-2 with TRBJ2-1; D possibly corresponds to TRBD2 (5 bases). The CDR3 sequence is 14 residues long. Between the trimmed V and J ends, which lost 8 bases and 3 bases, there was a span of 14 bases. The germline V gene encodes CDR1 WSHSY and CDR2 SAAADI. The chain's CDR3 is CASGFGEGYNEQFF. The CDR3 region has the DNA TGCGCCAGCGGTTTCGGTGAGGGCTACAATGAGCAGTTCTTC.

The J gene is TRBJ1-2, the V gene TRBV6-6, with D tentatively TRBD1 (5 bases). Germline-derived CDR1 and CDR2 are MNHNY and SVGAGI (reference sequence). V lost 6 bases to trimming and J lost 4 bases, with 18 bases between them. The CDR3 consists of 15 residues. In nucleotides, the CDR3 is TGTGCCAGCAGCCCCTCTGGGGCGCAGGTCTATGGCTACACCTTC. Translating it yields CASSPSGAQVYGYTF.

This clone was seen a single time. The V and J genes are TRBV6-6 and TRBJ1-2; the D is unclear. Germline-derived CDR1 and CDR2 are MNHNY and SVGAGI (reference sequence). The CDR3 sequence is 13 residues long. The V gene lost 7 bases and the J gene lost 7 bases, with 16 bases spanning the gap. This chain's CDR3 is CASTPTGMFGYTF. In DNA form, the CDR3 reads TGTGCCAGCACCCCAACGGGGATGTTTGGCTACACCTTC.

The chain's CDR3 is CASSLAGAGDGYGYTF. CDR3 DNA sequence: TGTGCCAGCAGCTTAGCGGGTGCAGGTGACGGCTATGGCTACACCTTC. The chain is built from TRBV7-2 and TRBJ1-2; D is unresolved. Between the trimmed V and J ends, which lost 0 bases and 4 bases, there was a span of 15 bases. The CDR3 extends over 16 amino acids. Germline assignment: CDR1 SGHTA and CDR2 FQGNSA.

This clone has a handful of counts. The CDR3 spells CASSQEGVWTGNTDTEAFF. The CDR3 DNA is TGTGCCAGCAGCCAAGAAGGAGTGTGGACAGGGAATACGGACACTGAAGCTTTCTTT. The V call is TRBV3-1 (or the pseudogene TRBV3-2), the J call TRBJ1-1; 8 bases align to TRBD1. This CDR3 contains 19 residues. V dropped 0 bases and J dropped 3; count of bases not matched to a gene: 15. Germline V gives CDR1 LGHDT, CDR2 YNNKEL (reference sequence).

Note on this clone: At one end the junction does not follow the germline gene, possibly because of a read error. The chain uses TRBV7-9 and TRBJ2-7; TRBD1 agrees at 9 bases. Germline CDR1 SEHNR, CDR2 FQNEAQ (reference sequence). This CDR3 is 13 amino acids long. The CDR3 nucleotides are TGTGCCAGCAGCTTAGAGCCCGGACAGGGGCCTGCCTTC. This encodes CASSLEPGQGPAF.

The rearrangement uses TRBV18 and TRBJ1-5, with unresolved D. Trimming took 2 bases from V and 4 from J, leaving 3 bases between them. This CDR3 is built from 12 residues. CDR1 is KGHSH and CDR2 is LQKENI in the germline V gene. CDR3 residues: CASSPSNQPQHF. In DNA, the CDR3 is TGTGCCAGCTCACCATCAAATCAGCCCCAGCATTTT.

The CDR3 region has the DNA TGTGCCACCGCTTCGCAGGGCTACGAGCAGTACTTC. As protein: CATASQGYEQYF. The chain carries TRBV6-5 and TRBJ2-7; the D gene is possibly TRBD1 (5 bases). The CDR3 has 12 amino acids. Germline assignment: CDR1 MNHEY and CDR2 SVGAGI. V dropped 10 bases and J dropped 3 bases, with 13 bases sitting between them.

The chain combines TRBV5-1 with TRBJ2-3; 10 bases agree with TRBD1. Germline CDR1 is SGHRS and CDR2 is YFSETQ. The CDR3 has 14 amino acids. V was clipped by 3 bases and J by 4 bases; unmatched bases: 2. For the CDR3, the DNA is TGCGCCAGCAGCTCGACAGGGGGCGCAGATACGCAGTATTTT. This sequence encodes CASSSTGGADTQYF.

Written as DNA, the CDR3 is TGTGCCAGCAGTTGGCCCCAGAGGGAGGGCGACTATGGCTACACCTTC. Encoded protein: CASSWPQREGDYGYTF. J is TRBJ1-2 and V is TRBV6-2 or TRBV6-3; D remains ambiguous. The CDR3 has 16 residues. Germline V CDR1 and CDR2: MNHEY, SVGEGT. V lost 4 bases and J 3 bases, leaving 18 bases between the germline ends.

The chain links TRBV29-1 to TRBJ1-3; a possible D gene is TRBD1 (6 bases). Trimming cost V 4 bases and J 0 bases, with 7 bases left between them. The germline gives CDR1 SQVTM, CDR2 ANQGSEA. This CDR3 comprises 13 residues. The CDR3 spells CSVGTVSGNTIYF. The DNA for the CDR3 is TGCAGCGTTGGGACAGTCTCTGGAAACACCATATATTTT.

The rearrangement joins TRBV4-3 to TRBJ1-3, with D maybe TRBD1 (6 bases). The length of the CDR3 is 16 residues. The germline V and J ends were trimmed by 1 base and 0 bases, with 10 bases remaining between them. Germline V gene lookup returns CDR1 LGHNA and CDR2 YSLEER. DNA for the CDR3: TGCGCCAGCAGCCAAGGGACAGCGATCTCTGGAAACACCATATATTTT. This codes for CASSQGTAISGNTIYF.

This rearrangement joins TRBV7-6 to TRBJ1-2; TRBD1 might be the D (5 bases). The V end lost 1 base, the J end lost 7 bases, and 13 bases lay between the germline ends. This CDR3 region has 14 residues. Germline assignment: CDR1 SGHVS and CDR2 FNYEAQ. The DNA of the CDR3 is TGTGCCAGCAGCTTAGTGCAGGGCGTTGGTGGCTACACCTTC. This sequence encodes CASSLVQGVGGYTF.